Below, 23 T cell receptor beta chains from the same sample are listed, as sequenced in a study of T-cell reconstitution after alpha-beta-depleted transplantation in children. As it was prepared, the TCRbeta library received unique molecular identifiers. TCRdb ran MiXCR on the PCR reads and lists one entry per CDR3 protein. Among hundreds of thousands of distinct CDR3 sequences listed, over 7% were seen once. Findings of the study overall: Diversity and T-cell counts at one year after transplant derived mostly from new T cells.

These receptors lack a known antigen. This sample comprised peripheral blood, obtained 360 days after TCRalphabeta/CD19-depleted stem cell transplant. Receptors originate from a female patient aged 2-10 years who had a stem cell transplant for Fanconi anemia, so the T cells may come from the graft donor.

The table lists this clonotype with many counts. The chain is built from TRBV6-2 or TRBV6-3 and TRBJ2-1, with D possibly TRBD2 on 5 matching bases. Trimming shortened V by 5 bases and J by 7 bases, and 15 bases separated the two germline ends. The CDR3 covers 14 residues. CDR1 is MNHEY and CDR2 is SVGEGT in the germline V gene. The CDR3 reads CASSDYSLGNEQFF. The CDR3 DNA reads TGTGCCAGCAGTGACTACTCTTTGGGGAATGAGCAGTTCTTC.

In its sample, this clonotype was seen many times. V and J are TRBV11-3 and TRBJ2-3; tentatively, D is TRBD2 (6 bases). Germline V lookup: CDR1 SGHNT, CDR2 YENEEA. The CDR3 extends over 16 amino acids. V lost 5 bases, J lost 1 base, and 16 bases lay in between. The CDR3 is CASSASHGEGTDTQYF. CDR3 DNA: TGTGCCAGCAGCGCATCCCACGGGGAGGGCACAGATACGCAGTATTTT.

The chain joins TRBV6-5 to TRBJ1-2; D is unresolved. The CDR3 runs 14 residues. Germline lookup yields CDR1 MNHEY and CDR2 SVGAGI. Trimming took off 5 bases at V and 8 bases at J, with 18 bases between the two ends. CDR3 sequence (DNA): TGTGCCAGCAGTCCTCGATCTCCGACCGGCGGCTACACCTTC. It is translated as CASSPRSPTGGYTF.

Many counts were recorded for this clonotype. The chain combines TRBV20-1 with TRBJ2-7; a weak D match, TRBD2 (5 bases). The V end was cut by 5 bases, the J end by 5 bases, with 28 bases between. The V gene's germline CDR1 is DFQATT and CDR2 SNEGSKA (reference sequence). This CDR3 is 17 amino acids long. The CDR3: CSASPPRAALLGNEQYF. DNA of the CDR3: TGCAGTGCTTCTCCCCCGAGGGCCGCCCTCTTGGGGAACGAGCAGTACTTC.

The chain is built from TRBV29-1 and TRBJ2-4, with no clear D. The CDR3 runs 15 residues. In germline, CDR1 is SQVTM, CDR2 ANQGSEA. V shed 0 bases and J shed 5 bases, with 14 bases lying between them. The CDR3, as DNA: TGCAGCGTTGAAGATAGAGGCGTAGCAGAAAACATTCAGTACTTC. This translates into CSVEDRGVAENIQYF.

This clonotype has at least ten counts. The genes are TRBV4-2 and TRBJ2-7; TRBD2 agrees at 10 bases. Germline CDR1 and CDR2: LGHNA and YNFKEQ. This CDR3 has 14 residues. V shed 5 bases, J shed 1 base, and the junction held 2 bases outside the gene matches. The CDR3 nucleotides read TGTGCCAGCAGCAAAGCGGGGGGGTCCTACGAGCAGTACTTC. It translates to CASSKAGGSYEQYF.

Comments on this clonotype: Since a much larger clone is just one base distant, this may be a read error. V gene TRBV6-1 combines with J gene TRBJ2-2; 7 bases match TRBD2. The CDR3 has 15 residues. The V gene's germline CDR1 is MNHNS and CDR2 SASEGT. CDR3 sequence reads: CASSPIGGNAGELFF. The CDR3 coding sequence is TGTGCCAGCAGCCCTATCGGGGGGAACGCCGGGGAGCTGTTTTTT.

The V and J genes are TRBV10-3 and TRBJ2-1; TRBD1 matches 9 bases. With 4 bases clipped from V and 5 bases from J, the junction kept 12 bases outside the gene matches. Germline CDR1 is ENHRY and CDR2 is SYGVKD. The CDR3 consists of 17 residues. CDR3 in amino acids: CAISGKTDRGRDNEQFF. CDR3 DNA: TGTGCCATCAGTGGGAAGACAGACAGGGGGAGAGACAATGAGCAGTTCTTC.

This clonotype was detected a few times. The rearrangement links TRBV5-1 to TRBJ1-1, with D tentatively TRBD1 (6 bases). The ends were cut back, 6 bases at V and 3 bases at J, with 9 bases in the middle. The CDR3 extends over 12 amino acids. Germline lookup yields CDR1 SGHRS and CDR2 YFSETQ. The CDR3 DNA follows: TGCGCCAGCAAGGGGGGGGACACTGAAGCTTTCTTT. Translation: CASKGGDTEAFF. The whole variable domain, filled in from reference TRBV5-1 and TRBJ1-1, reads KAGVTQTPRYLIKTRGQQVTLSCSPISGHRSVSWYQQTPGQGLQFLFEYFSETQRNKGNFPGRFSGRQFSNSRSEMNVSTLELGDSALYLCASKGGDTEAFFGQGTRLTVV.

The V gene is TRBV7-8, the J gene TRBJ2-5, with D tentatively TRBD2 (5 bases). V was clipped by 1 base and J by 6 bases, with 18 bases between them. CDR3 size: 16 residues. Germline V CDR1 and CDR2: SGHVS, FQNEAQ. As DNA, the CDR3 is TGTGCCAGCAGCTTAGGCCGGACGGGAAAGTTACAGACCCAGTACTTC. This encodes CASSLGRTGKLQTQYF.

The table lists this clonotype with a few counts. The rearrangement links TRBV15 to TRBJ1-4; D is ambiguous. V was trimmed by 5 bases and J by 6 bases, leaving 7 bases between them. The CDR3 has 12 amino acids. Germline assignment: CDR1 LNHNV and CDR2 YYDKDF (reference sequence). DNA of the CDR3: TGTGCCACCAGCGGGAAAGATGAAAAACTGTTTTTT. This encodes CATSGKDEKLFF. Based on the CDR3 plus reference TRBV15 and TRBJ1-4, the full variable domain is DAMVIQNPRYQVTQFGKPVTLSCSQTLNHNVMYWYQQKSSQAPKLLFHYYDKDFNNEADTPDNFQSRRPNTSFCFLDIRSPGLGDTAMYLCATSGKDEKLFFGSGTQLSVL.

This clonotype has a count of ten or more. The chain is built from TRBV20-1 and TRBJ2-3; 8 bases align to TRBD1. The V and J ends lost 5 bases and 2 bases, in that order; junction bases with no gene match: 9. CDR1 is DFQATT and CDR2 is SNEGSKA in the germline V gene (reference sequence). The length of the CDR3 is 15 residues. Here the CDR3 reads CSAGTDRESTDTQYF. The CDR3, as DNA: TGCAGTGCTGGAACGGACAGGGAGTCCACAGATACGCAGTATTTT.

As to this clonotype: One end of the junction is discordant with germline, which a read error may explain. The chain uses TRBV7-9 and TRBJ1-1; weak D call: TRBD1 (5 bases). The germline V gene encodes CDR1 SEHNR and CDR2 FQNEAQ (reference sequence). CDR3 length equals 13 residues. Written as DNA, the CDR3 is TGTGCCAGCAGTTACTACCGGGACCGGGAGCATTGCTTT. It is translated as CASSYYRDREHCF. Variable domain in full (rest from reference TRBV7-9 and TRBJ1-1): DTGVSQNPRHKITKRGQNVTFRCDPISEHNRLYWYRQTLGQGPEFLTYFQNEAQLEKSRLLSDRFSAERPKGSFSTLEIQRTEQGDSAMYLCASSYYRDREHCFGQGTRLTVV.

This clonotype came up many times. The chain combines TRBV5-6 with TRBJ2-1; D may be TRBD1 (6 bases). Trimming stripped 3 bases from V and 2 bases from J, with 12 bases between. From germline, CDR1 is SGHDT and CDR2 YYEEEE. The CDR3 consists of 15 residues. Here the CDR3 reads CASSYRTDTYNEQFF. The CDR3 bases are TGTGCCAGCAGCTACCGGACAGATACCTACAATGAGCAGTTCTTC.

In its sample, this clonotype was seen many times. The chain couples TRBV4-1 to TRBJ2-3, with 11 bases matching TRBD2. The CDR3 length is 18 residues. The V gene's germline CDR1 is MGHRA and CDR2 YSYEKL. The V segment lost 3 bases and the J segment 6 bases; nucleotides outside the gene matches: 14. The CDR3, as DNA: TGCGCCAGCAGCCACCCACCCCCTCTAGCGGGGGGAGAGGATACGCAGTATTTT. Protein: CASSHPPPLAGGEDTQYF.

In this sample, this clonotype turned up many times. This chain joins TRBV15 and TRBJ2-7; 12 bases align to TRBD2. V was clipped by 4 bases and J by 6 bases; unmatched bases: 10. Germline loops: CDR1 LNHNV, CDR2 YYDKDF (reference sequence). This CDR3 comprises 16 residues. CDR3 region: CATSKPSGREAGEQYF. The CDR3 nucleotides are TGTGCCACCAGCAAGCCTAGCGGGAGGGAAGCGGGCGAGCAGTACTTC. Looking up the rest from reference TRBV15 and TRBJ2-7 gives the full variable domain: DAMVIQNPRYQVTQFGKPVTLSCSQTLNHNVMYWYQQKSSQAPKLLFHYYDKDFNNEADTPDNFQSRRPNTSFCFLDIRSPGLGDTAMYLCATSKPSGREAGEQYFGPGTRLTVT.

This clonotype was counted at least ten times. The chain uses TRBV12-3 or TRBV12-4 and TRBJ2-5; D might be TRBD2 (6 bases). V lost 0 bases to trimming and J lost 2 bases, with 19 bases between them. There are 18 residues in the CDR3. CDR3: CASSLAGRGLGLQETQYF. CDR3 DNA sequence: TGTGCCAGCAGTTTAGCCGGCCGGGGACTGGGACTTCAAGAGACCCAGTACTTC.

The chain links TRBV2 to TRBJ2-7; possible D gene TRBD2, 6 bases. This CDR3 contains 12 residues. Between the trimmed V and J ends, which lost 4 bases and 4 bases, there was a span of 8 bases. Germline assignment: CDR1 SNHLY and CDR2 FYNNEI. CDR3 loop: CASSAEGYEQYF. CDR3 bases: TGTGCCAGCAGTGCGGAGGGGTACGAGCAGTACTTC.

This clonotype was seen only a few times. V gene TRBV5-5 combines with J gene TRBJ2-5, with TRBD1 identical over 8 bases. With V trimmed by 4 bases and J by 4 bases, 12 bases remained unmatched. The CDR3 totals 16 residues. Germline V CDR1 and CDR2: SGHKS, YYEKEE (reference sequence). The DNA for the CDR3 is TGTGCCAGCAGCCCGGACAGGGCTTTTCAGGGAGAGACCCAGTACTTC. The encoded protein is CASSPDRAFQGETQYF.

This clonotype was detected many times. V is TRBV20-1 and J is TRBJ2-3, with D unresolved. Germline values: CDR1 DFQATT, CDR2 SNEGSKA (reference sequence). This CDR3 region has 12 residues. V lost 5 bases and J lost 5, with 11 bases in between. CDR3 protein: CSAALVGDTQYF. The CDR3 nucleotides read TGCAGTGCTGCGTTAGTAGGAGATACGCAGTATTTT.

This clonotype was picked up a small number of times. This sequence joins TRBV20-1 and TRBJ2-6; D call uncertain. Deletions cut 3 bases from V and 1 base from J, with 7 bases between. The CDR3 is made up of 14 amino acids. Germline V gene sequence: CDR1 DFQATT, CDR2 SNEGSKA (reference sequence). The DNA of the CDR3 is TGCAGTGCTAGCGGACCTTCTGGGGCCAACGTCCTGACTTTC. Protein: CSASGPSGANVLTF.

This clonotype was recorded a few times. The CDR3 region has the DNA TGTGCCAGCAGTGTAGGGGCCTATGGCTACACCTTC. Translated: CASSVGAYGYTF. This sequence joins TRBV25-1 and TRBJ1-2, with D possibly being TRBD1 (5 bases). The V gene's germline CDR1 is MGHDK and CDR2 SYGVNS. V was cut by 4 bases and J by 4 bases, with 7 bases left in between. CDR3 length: 12 residues.

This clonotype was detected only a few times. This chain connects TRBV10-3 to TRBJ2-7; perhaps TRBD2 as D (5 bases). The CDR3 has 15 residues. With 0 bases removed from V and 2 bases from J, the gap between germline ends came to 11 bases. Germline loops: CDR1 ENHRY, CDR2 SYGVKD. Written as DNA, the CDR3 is TGTGCCATCAGTGAGTCTAGCTACGGGGCCTACGAGCAGTACTTC. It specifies CAISESSYGAYEQYF.